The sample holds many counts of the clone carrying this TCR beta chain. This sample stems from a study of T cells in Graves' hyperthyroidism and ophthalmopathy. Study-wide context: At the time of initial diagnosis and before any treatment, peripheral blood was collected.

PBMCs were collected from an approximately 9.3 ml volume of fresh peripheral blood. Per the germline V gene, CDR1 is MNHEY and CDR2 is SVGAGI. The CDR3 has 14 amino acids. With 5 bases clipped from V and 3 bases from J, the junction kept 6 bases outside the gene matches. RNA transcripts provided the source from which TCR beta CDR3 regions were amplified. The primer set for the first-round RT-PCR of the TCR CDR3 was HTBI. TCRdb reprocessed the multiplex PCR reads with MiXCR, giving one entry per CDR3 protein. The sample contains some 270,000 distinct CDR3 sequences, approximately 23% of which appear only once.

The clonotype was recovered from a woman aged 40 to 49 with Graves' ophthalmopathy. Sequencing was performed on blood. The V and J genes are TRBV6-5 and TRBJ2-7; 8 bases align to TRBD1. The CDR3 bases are TGTGCCAGCAGTCGGACAGGGTTTGGCTACGAGCAGTACTTC. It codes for CASSRTGFGYEQYF.